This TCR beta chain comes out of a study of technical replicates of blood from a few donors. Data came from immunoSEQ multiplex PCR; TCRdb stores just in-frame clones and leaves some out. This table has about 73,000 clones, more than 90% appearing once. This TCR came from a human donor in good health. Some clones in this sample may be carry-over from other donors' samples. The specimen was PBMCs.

The CDR3 nucleotides read TGTGCCAGCAGCTTACTGGGACAGGGGCAAGGAAACACCATATATTTT. This gives the protein CASSLLGQGQGNTIYF. The chain carries TRBV7-6 and TRBJ1-3, with TRBD1 matching 10 bases. The CDR3 contains 16 residues. The V segment lost 2 bases and the J segment 4 bases; nucleotides outside the gene matches: 5. Germline V gene data show CDR1 as SGHVS and CDR2 as FNYEAQ.